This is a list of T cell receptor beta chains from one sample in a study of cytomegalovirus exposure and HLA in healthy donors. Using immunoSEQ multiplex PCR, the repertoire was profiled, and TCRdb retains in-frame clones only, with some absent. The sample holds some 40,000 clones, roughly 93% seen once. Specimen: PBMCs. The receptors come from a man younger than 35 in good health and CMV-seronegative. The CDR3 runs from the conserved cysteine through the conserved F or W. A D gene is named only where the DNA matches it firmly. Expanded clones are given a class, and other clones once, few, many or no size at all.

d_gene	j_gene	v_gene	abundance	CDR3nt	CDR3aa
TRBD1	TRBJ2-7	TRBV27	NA	TGTGCCAGCAGTTTTAGAGCCACAGGGGGCATCACCTACGAGCAGTACTTC	CASSFRATGGITYEQYF
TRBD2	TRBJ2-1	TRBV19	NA	TGTGCCAGTAGCGCAACTAGCGGGAGGGCCCTAGCTTACAATGAGCAGTTCTTC	CASSATSGRALAYNEQFF
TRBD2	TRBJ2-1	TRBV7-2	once	TGTGCCAGCAGCTTAGAGCGGGGGACCTACAATGAGCAGTTCTTC	CASSLERGTYNEQFF
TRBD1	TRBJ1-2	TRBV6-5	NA	TGTGCCAGCAGCCCAGGGGGGAGCTATGGCTACACCTTC	CASSPGGSYGYTF
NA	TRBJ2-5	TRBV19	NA	TGTGCCAGTAGTAAGACACGGGACACGATAGAGACCCAGTACTTC	CASSKTRDTIETQYF
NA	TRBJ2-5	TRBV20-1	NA	TGCAGTGCTAGCGCCGGTGAGACCCAGTACTTC	CSASAGETQYF
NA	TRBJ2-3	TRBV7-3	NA	TGTGCCAGCAGCCCTGCGCGGGTCCGCACAGATACGCAGTATTTT	CASSPARVRTDTQYF
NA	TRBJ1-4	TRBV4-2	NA	TGTGCCAGCAGCCCCTGGGGCGAGTTGGCAGAAAAACTGTTTTTT	CASSPWGELAEKLFF
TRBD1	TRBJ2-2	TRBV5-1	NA	TGCGCCAGCAGCTTGGAAGCTGCGGGCGGGCAGGGGGCCACCGGGGAGCTGTTTTTT	CASSLEAAGGQGATGELFF
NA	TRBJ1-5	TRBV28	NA	TGTGCCAGCAGTTTGGGCACAGGGTTTCAGCCCCAGCATTTT	CASSLGTGFQPQHF
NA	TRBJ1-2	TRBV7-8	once	TGTGCCAGCAGGCACAGGGAAACAAGTGGCTACACCTTC	CASRHRETSGYTF
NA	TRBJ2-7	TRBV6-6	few	TGTGCCAGCAGTTACGCGGCAGGGGTGGCGTACTTC	CASSYAAGVAYF
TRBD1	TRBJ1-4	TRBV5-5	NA	TGTGCCAGCAGCGGTCTGGACAGGGTGTGGGATGAAAAACTGTTTTTT	CASSGLDRVWDEKLFF
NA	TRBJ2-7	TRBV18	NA	TGTGCCAGCCCACCATCCCAGGTATCCTACGAGCAGTACTTC	CASPPSQVSYEQYF
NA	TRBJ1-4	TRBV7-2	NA	TGTGCCAGCAGCTTTACAGGGTTTTTGAATGAAAAACTGTTTTTT	CASSFTGFLNEKLFF
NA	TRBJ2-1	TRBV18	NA	TGTGCCAGCTCGAACAGGGGACTCTTTGAGCAGTTCTTC	CASSNRGLFEQFF
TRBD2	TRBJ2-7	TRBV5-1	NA	TGCGCCAGCAGCTGGCTAGCGGGAGGGCCCCACGAGCAGTACTTC	CASSWLAGGPHEQYF
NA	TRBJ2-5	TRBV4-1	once	TGCGCCAGCAGCCAAGATACAGCACAAGAGACCCAGTACTTC	CASSQDTAQETQYF
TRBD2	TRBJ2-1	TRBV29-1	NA	TGCAGCGTTGCGCTCCTCTGGGCGGGAGGGCCCTCCGATGAGCAGTTCTTC	CSVALLWAGGPSDEQFF
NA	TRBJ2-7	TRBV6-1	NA	TGTGCCAGCAGTGAAGGAGGGTACACGGAGCAGTACTTC	CASSEGGYTEQYF
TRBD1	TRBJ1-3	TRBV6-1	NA	TGTGCCAGCAGTTCCAGGGGGCTTGGAAACACCATATATTTT	CASSSRGLGNTIYF
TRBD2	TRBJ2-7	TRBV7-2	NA	TGTGCCAGCAGCTTAGACGGGACTAGCGGGACCTACGAGCAGTACTTC	CASSLDGTSGTYEQYF
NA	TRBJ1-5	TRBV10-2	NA	TGCGCCAGCAGTGATAATACAGCCCAGCCCCAGCATTTT	CASSDNTAQPQHF
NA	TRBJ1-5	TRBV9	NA	TGTGCCAGCAGCGTAGCGGGACATACTACTCAGCCCCAGCATTTT	CASSVAGHTTQPQHF
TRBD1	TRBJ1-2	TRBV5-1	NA	TGCGCCAGCAGCAAAACCGGGACAGGGGAAAGCTACACCTTC	CASSKTGTGESYTF
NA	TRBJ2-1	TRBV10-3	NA	TGTGCCATCAGTGAGCGGCAGGACAGTCTTTACAATGAGCAGTTCTTC	CAISERQDSLYNEQFF
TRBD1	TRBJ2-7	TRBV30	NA	TGTGCCTGGACGGGACAGGTCACCTACGAGCAGTACTTC	CAWTGQVTYEQYF
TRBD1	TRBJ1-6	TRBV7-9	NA	TGTGCCAGCAGCTCGGACAGGGTTAATTCACCCCTCCACTTT	CASSSDRVNSPLHF
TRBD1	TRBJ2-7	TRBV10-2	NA	TGCGCCAGCAGGGGACAGGGGACGGGGCACGAGCAGTACTTC	CASRGQGTGHEQYF
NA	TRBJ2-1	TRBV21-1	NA	TGTGCCAGCCTTTTCTCCTACAATGAGCAGTTCTTC	CASLFSYNEQFF
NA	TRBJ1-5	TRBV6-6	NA	TGTGCCAGCAGCGGTATGCAGGGGAATCAGCCCCAGCATTTT	CASSGMQGNQPQHF
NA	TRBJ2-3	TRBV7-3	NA	TGTGCCAGTCAGCTTCAGGGCACAGATACGCAGTATTTT	CASQLQGTDTQYF
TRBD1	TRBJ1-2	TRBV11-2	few	TGTGCCAGCAGCTTTGGGACAGGGGTTGGCTACACCTTC	CASSFGTGVGYTF
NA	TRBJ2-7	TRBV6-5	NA	TGTGCCAGCAGTTACCAGAGTCCGGGACTCTACTACGAGCAGTACTTC	CASSYQSPGLYYEQYF
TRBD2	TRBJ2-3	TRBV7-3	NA	TGTGCCAGCAGGGAGCTCGGAGCGGGGACAGATACGCAGTATTTT	CASRELGAGTDTQYF
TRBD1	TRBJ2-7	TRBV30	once	TGTGCCTGGAGTCCACGAGATAAGACAGGGTTCTACGAGCAGTACTTC	CAWSPRDKTGFYEQYF
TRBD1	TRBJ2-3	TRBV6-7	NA	TGTGCCAGCAGTGTTCGGGGACAGGGGTCGGTCGTTTCTAGCACAGATACGCAGTATTTT	CASSVRGQGSVVSSTDTQYF
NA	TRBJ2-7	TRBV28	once	TGTGCCAGCAGTCTCCCTCAACCGGGGGAAGGCTACGAGCAGTACTTC	CASSLPQPGEGYEQYF
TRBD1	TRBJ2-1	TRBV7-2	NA	TGTGCCAGCAGCTTAGTTTCAGGGGGCGTCTACAATGAGCAGTTCTTC	CASSLVSGGVYNEQFF
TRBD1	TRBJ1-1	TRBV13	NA	TGTGCCAGCAGCATACAGGGGGTGAACACTGAAGCTTTCTTT	CASSIQGVNTEAFF
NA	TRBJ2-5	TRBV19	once	TGTGCCAGTAGTATAGGGGGGGACGGGCAAGAGACCCAGTACTTC	CASSIGGDGQETQYF
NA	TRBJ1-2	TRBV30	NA	TGTGCCTGGAGCGGGGGAGATGGCTACACCTTC	CAWSGGDGYTF
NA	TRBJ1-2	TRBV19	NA	TGTGCCAGTAGTATTACGCAGGCCGTCTCTGACCTATATGGCTACACCTTC	CASSITQAVSDLYGYTF
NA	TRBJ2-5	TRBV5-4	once	TGTGCCAGCAGCTTGGCCCAGCAAGAGACCCAGTACTTC	CASSLAQQETQYF
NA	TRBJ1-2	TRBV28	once	TGTGCCAGCAGTGGCCCTTTTCTAGCTGCCTATGGCTACACCTTC	CASSGPFLAAYGYTF
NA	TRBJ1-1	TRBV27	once	TGTGCCAGCAGTTTATCAGGAGCGAACACTGAAGCTTTCTTT	CASSLSGANTEAFF
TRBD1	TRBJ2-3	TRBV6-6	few	TGTGCCAGCAGCCCGGGACAGGCACGCACAGATACGCAGTATTTT	CASSPGQARTDTQYF
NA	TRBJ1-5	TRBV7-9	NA	TGTGCCAGCAGCTTATTCGCGGGACGGAACAATCAGCCCCAGCATTTT	CASSLFAGRNNQPQHF
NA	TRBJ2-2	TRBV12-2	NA	TGTGCAAGTCGCCTACTCCGGGTAAGGCTAGCGGGAAACACCGGGGAGCTGTTTTTT	CASRLLRVRLAGNTGELFF
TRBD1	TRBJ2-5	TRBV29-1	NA	TGCAGCGTTGGGGGACAGGGGGCGAAACATAAAGAGACCCAGTACTTC	CSVGGQGAKHKETQYF
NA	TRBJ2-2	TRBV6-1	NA	TGTGCCAGCAGTGAACTGAGAGGGAATACCGGGGAGCTGTTTTTT	CASSELRGNTGELFF
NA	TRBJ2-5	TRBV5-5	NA	TGTGCCAGCAGCTTCGGGTACCAAGAGACCCAGTACTTC	CASSFGYQETQYF
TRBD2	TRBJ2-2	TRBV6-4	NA	TGTGCCAGCAGTGCTAGCGGGGGAGACGCGAACACCGGGGAGCTGTTTTTT	CASSASGGDANTGELFF
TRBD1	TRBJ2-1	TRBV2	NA	TGTGCCACCTCGTGGGGGACAGGGCGCAACAATGAGCAGTTCTTC	CATSWGTGRNNEQFF
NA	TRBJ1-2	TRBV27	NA	TGTGCCAGCAGTTTAGGCCAGGGAAGGCGTTTCTATGGCTACACCTTC	CASSLGQGRRFYGYTF
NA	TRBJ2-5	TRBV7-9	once	TGTGCCAGCAGCCCCGGGACTCTCCCCCATCAACAAGAGACCCAGTACTTC	CASSPGTLPHQQETQYF
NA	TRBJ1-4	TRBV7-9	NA	TGTGCCAGCAGCCAGGAAAAACTGTTTTTT	CASSQEKLFF
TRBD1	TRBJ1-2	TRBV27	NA	TGTGCCAGCAGTTCCGCCCGACAGGGGGCCTATGGCTACACCTTC	CASSSARQGAYGYTF
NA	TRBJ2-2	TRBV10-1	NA	TGCGCCAGCAGCGACAGATTCACCGGGGAGCTGTTTTTT	CASSDRFTGELFF
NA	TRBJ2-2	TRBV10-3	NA	TGTGCCACTAGGAGGGGGACAGCAAACACCGGGGAGCTGTTTTTT	CATRRGTANTGELFF